One sample yielded the 8 T cell receptor beta chains listed below, sequenced in a study of cytomegalovirus exposure and HLA in healthy donors. The PCR had 60 Vbeta and 13 Jbeta primers. Produced via immunoSEQ multiplex PCR; TCRdb's table is partial and in-frame only. The table records under 250,000 clones, around 78% of them present only once. Sequenced: PBMCs. The source is a boy aged 5-17 years in good health and CMV-seronegative.

This clone was seen a few times. V and J are TRBV4-1 and TRBJ2-5, with 12 bases lining up with TRBD2. The CDR3 has 17 residues. With V trimmed by 1 base and J by 5 bases, 8 bases remained unmatched. The germline CDR1 and CDR2 sequences are MGHRA and YSYEKL. The CDR3 coding sequence is TGCGCCAGCAGCCAAGCGCCTAGCGGGAGGGTCGGGGAGACCCAGTACTTC. It encodes CASSQAPSGRVGETQYF.

The chain has TRBV11-3 and TRBJ2-5; 7 bases map to TRBD1. Trimming cost V 7 bases and J 5 bases; bases outside gene matches: 19. CDR3 length: 17 amino acids. The germline V gene has CDR1 SGHNT and CDR2 YENEEA. The CDR3 DNA follows: TGTGCCAGCACAAAAACACCCTTTCGACAGGGCGGCGAGACCCAGTACTTC. It is translated as CASTKTPFRQGGETQYF.

This chain connects TRBV6-5 to TRBJ2-5; 8 bases are shared with TRBD1. The J call may not be correct, given that the DNA end is closer to TRBJ2-7. The V gene's germline CDR1 is MNHEY and CDR2 SVGAGI. The length of the CDR3 is 14 residues. The CDR3: CASSRDRHSYEQYF. In nucleotides, the CDR3 is TGTGCCAGCAGTAGGGACAGGCACTCCTACGAGCAGTACTTC.

In its sample, this clone was seen a few times. Other DNA sequences from this sample encode an identical CDR3 as well. The chain uses TRBV11-2 and TRBJ1-1; D is undetermined. CDR1 is SGHAT and CDR2 is FQNNGV in the germline V gene. This CDR3 has 14 residues. V dropped 1 base and J dropped 1 base, with 7 bases sitting between them. CDR3 nucleotides: TGTGCCAGCAGCTTAGTCGCGGGGAACACTGAAGCTTTCTTT. It is translated as CASSLVAGNTEAFF.

The chain has TRBV2 and TRBJ2-7, with TRBD1 identical over 9 bases. The germline V gene has CDR1 SNHLY and CDR2 FYNNEI. The CDR3 contains 14 residues. V lost 6 bases and J lost 6; bases outside the gene matches: 9. The CDR3 region has the DNA TGTGCCAGCAGCATACAGGGGGCCGGGAGCGAGCAGTACTTC. Protein sequence: CASSIQGAGSEQYF.

This clone appeared once. V is TRBV7-3 and J is TRBJ2-2, with unresolved D. Trimming took off 1 base at V and 3 bases at J, with 12 bases between the two ends. Per the germline V gene, CDR1 is SGHTA and CDR2 is FQGTGA. The length of the CDR3 is 16 residues. CDR3 sequence: CASSLNGLVDTGELFF. DNA of the CDR3: TGTGCCAGCAGCTTAAATGGCCTCGTGGACACCGGGGAGCTGTTTTTT.

V is TRBV4-1 and J is TRBJ1-2; no firm D call. Germline V gene lookup returns CDR1 MGHRA and CDR2 YSYEKL. The V end was cut by 0 bases, the J end by 0 bases, with 11 bases between. The CDR3 loop spans 16 amino acids. The CDR3 DNA reads as TGCGCCAGCAGCCAAGAGGCGGGCCTTACTAACTATGGCTACACCTTC. Amino acid sequence: CASSQEAGLTNYGYTF.

This sequence joins TRBV28 and TRBJ2-7; 10 bases align to TRBD2. This CDR3 has 14 residues. J gave up 3 bases and V 5 bases, and 4 bases lay outside the gene matches. In germline, CDR1 is MDHEN, CDR2 SYDVKM. The CDR3 sequence is CASSRSGRVYEQYF. The CDR3 nucleotides are TGTGCCAGCAGTCGAAGCGGGAGGGTCTACGAGCAGTACTTC.